This T cell receptor beta chain was documented in a study of shared clonotypes between healthy human individuals. As for the study in general: Used for every donor were three CD4 naive, three CD4 memory, two CD8 naive and one CD8 memory plate.

Germline CDR1 DFQATT, CDR2 SNEGSKA (reference sequence). CDR3 length: 11 residues. V shed 6 bases, J shed 12 bases, and the junction held 3 bases outside the gene matches. Study findings and constraints: Sharing across four donors was highest in naive CD4 (roughly 5%) and lowest in memory CD8 (about 0.4%).

Sequenced by immunoSEQ multiplex PCR; TCRdb stores in-frame clones only, minus some. The top ten clones hold 0.3% to 0.45% of a sample with under 2.5 million clones, approximately 90% of them seen once. In its sample, this clone was seen once. Its cognate antigen is unknown. The receptor's source is a young man in good health. Some clones in this sample may be carry-over from other donors' samples. This chain connects TRBV20-1 to TRBJ2-6; 9 bases map to TRBD1. The sample was naive CD4+ T cells from PBMCs. The subset denotes: CD45RA+ positively selected. The CDR3, as DNA: TGCAGTGCGGCGGACAGGGGCGTCCTGACTTTC. Translating gives CSAADRGVLTF.